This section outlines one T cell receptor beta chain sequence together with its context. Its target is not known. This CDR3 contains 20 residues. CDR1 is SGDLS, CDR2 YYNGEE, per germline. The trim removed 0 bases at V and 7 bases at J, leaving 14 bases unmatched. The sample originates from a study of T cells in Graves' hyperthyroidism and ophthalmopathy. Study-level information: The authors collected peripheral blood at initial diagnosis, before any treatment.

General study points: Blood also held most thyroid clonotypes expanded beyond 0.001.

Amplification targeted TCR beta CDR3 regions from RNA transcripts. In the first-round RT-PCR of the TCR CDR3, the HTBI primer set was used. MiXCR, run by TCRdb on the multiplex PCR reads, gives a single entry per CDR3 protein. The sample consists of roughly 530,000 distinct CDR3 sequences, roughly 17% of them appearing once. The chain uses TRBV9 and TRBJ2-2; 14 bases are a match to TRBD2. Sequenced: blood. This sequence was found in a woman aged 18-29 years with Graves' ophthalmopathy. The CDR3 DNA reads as TGTGCCAGCAGCGTAGACCCCACCCCAAGACTAGCGGGGGGGGTCGGGGAGCTGTTTTTT. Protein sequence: CASSVDPTPRLAGGVGELFF.